This is a list of T cell receptor beta chains from one sample in a study of cytomegalovirus exposure and HLA in healthy donors. The protocol was immunoSEQ multiplex PCR, while the TCRdb copy is restricted to in-frame clones and leaves out a portion. The table lists approximately 120,000 clones, about a sixth of them singletons, with about 3% in the top ten. The sequencing input was PBMCs. These receptors were taken from a female donor in good health and CMV-seropositive. The CDR3 runs from the conserved cysteine through the conserved F or W. The order of the fields is clone size, V gene, D gene, J gene, CDR3 DNA, CDR3 protein. The D gene is left open where the match is weak. Some rows have no size entry. The others give once, few or many, or a class for an expanded clone.

abundance: -; v_gene: TRBV6-6; d_gene: -; j_gene: TRBJ2-1; CDR3nt: TGTGCCAGCAAAGGGGGAGAGCAGTTCTTC; CDR3aa: CASKGGEQFF
abundance: -; v_gene: TRBV7-2; d_gene: -; j_gene: TRBJ2-1; CDR3nt: TGTGCCAGCAGCTTTGGGGGAGGTGGGGATGAGCAGTTCTTC; CDR3aa: CASSFGGGGDEQFF
abundance: few; v_gene: TRBV4-2; d_gene: -; j_gene: TRBJ2-1; CDR3nt: TGTGCCAGCAGCCCCGTTTTGGGGGGGGGCGATGAGCAGTTCTTC; CDR3aa: CASSPVLGGGDEQFF
abundance: -; v_gene: TRBV7-9; d_gene: -; j_gene: TRBJ1-6; CDR3nt: TGTGCCAGCAGCTCGGACTTACAGGGTTGGGGTAATTCACCCCTCCACTTT; CDR3aa: CASSSDLQGWGNSPLHF
abundance: few; v_gene: TRBV4-3; d_gene: -; j_gene: TRBJ2-1; CDR3nt: TGCGCCAGCAGCCAAGATCCGGTAAGCAACAATGAGCAGTTCTTC; CDR3aa: CASSQDPVSNNEQFF
abundance: few; v_gene: TRBV28; d_gene: TRBD1; j_gene: TRBJ1-4; CDR3nt: TGTGCCAGCAGTTTCCCCTACTACAGGGGGAATGAAAAACTGTTTTTT; CDR3aa: CASSFPYYRGNEKLFF
abundance: few; v_gene: TRBV28; d_gene: -; j_gene: TRBJ1-5; CDR3nt: TGTGCCAGCAGTAAAGACAGCATCGGTAGCAATCAGCCCCAGCATTTT; CDR3aa: CASSKDSIGSNQPQHF
abundance: few; v_gene: TRBV19; d_gene: -; j_gene: TRBJ1-1; CDR3nt: TGTGCCAGTAACCGCGGCATGAACACTGAAGCTTTCTTT; CDR3aa: CASNRGMNTEAFF
abundance: -; v_gene: TRBV6-5; d_gene: -; j_gene: TRBJ1-5; CDR3nt: TGTGCCAGCAGACCTGACTCCTGGAGCAATCAGCCCCAGCATTTT; CDR3aa: CASRPDSWSNQPQHF
abundance: few; v_gene: TRBV6-1; d_gene: TRBD1; j_gene: TRBJ2-7; CDR3nt: TGTGCCAGCAGTGTCAGACAGGGCTTAACCTACGAGCAGTACTTC; CDR3aa: CASSVRQGLTYEQYF
abundance: -; v_gene: TRBV4-1; d_gene: TRBD2; j_gene: TRBJ2-3; CDR3nt: TGCGCCAGCAGCCATACTAGCGGGGGGGCAATAAGGACAGATACGCAGTATTTT; CDR3aa: CASSHTSGGAIRTDTQYF
abundance: -; v_gene: TRBV9; d_gene: -; j_gene: TRBJ1-1; CDR3nt: TGTGCCAGCAGCTCGTCTGGCGGCACTGAAGCTTTCTTT; CDR3aa: CASSSSGGTEAFF
abundance: few; v_gene: TRBV5-1; d_gene: -; j_gene: TRBJ2-2; CDR3nt: TGCGCCAGTACCAATCAGGGGTCGGTCACCGGGGAGCTGTTTTTT; CDR3aa: CASTNQGSVTGELFF
abundance: few; v_gene: TRBV2; d_gene: TRBD2; j_gene: TRBJ2-2; CDR3nt: TGTGCCAGCAGTGATTATGTCGGACTAGCGGACACCGGGGAGCTGTTTTTT; CDR3aa: CASSDYVGLADTGELFF